The rows below give T cell receptor beta chains drawn from one sample of a study of blood T cell repertoires in COVID-19. Libraries were prepared by immunoSEQ multiplex PCR; TCRdb keeps only in-frame clonotypes and omits some of them. This sample carries approximately 120,000 clones, around 81% of them seen once, and the ten largest clones take 10% to 14%. Sequenced material: peripheral blood. The receptors come from a human donor in a cohort sampled during active COVID-19. CDR3s include the opening cysteine and the closing phenylalanine or tryptophan. D genes are given only for firm matches.

CDR3nt: TGTGCCACCAGTGATGCAGGGGGAGGCGGGGAGCTGTTTTTT
CDR3aa: CATSDAGGGGELFF
v_gene: TRBV24-1
j_gene: TRBJ2-2
d_gene: NA

CDR3nt: TGTGCCAGCAGCAAAGGGTCGAGGGAGACCCAGTACTTC
CDR3aa: CASSKGSRETQYF
v_gene: TRBV7-9
j_gene: TRBJ2-5
d_gene: NA

CDR3nt: TGCGCCAGCAGCTTAAGGACAGGGGACACCGGGGAGCTGTTTTTT
CDR3aa: CASSLRTGDTGELFF
v_gene: TRBV5-1
j_gene: TRBJ2-2
d_gene: TRBD1

CDR3nt: TGTGCCAGCAGCGCCCAGGGTGTCGGCGAGACCCAGTACTTC
CDR3aa: CASSAQGVGETQYF
v_gene: TRBV9
j_gene: TRBJ2-5
d_gene: NA

CDR3nt: TGTGCCAGCAGTTTCGGACTAGCTGAGAACACCGGGGAGCTGTTTTTT
CDR3aa: CASSFGLAENTGELFF
v_gene: TRBV11-2
j_gene: TRBJ2-2
d_gene: TRBD2

CDR3nt: TGTGCCAGCAGCAAGGGACAGGAAAATTCACCCCTCCACTTT
CDR3aa: CASSKGQENSPLHF
v_gene: TRBV6-6
j_gene: TRBJ1-6
d_gene: TRBD1

CDR3nt: TGTGCCAGCAGTGAAGCCCCGCGAAGACAGGGGAGGTCCTTC
CDR3aa: CASSEAPRRQGRSF
v_gene: TRBV2
j_gene: TRBJ1-2
d_gene: TRBD1

CDR3nt: TGTGCCAGTAGTATAAGGGGGGGCTTGAGCAATCAGCCCCAGCATTTT
CDR3aa: CASSIRGGLSNQPQHF
v_gene: TRBV19
j_gene: TRBJ1-5
d_gene: NA

CDR3nt: TGTGCCAGCAGTTACGGGGGGACCCGCTACGAGCAGTACTTC
CDR3aa: CASSYGGTRYEQYF
v_gene: TRBV6-2/TRBV6-3
j_gene: TRBJ2-7
d_gene: NA

CDR3nt: TGCAGTGCTGGAGTTACCTACGAGCAGTACTTC
CDR3aa: CSAGVTYEQYF
v_gene: TRBV20-1
j_gene: TRBJ2-7
d_gene: NA